The clone carrying this T cell receptor (beta chain) came up a few times. CDR3 length: 14 residues. Per the germline V gene, CDR1 is SGHTS and CDR2 is YDEGEE. V dropped 4 bases and J dropped 8 bases, with 13 bases sitting between them. Only in-frame clones appear in the TCRdb table, and some are missing; sequencing was by immunoSEQ multiplex PCR. The table records approximately 180,000 clones, about four fifths of them present only once. These data come from a study of blood T cell repertoires in COVID-19. The receptor comes from a woman in her seventies with acute or convalescent COVID-19. This rearrangement joins TRBV5-8 to TRBJ1-6; D possibly corresponds to TRBD1 (5 bases). What was sequenced was peripheral blood. CDR3 DNA sequence: TGTGCCAGCAGCCCGAGGGCGGGGGATTCACCCCTCCACTTT. Its translation: CASSPRAGDSPLHF.